This TCR beta chain was sequenced for a study of tumor-infiltrating lymphocytes in primary liver carcinoma. Study-wide points: Compared with tumor region pairs, tumor-adjacent and tumor-blood pairs overlapped less.

Concerning this clonotype: Its antigen is undetermined. One end of the junction is discordant with germline, which a read error may explain.

Starting from 500 ng of total RNA, TCR beta cDNA was produced with a primer in the constant region. Generation of the TCR beta libraries relied on three nested multiplex PCR rounds using slightly modified ARM-PCR. The first two PCR rounds used TRBV1-TRBV30 primers with a Cbeta primer, around 10 cycles each. TCRdb fed the multiplex PCR reads into MiXCR, producing one record per CDR3 protein. The sample lists 45,000 or so distinct CDR3 sequences, around 70% occurring once. The CDR3 is made up of 13 amino acids. Looked up from germline, CDR1 is SGHKS and CDR2 is YYEKEE (reference sequence). Co-extraction yielded RNA and DNA from around 20-30 mg of unsorted bulk tissue. The sampling covered five separate regions of each tumor.

The source is a man aged 40-49 years with primary liver carcinoma and hepatitis B virus infection. This chain joins TRBV5-5 and TRBJ2-1; D is undetermined. Sequenced sample: liver tumor tissue from sampling region 2. Regarding subset: tumor region T2, inferior pole. The CDR3 DNA reads TGTGCAAGCAGCTACCGAACGGGCAATGAGCAGCTTTTC. It specifies CASSYRTGNEQLF.